The 5 T cell receptor beta chains listed next were all sequenced from one sample in a study of T-cell memory formation after mild COVID-19. A single record per CDR3 protein comes from TCRdb applying MiXCR to the 5' RACE reads. Of roughly 150,000 distinct CDR3 sequences in the sample, under 15% were seen once. The specimen was PBMCs or a T cell subset sorted from them (not recorded which). The receptors derive from a man aged 18 to 29 who had mild COVID-19 (a few samples of this study predate the infection). Cell type and time point are not known.

This clonotype has a handful of counts. The V and J genes are TRBV5-6 and TRBJ2-7; D gene unclear. The CDR3 covers 13 residues. The germline V gene has CDR1 SGHDT and CDR2 YYEEEE. V was shortened by 5 bases and J by 7 bases, with 16 bases between the two germline ends. The CDR3 nucleotides are TGTGCCAGCAGGGCAGGATCCTCGCGGGAGCAGTACGTC. It encodes CASRAGSSREQYV.

The J gene is TRBJ2-3, the V gene TRBV20-1; D is unclear. V lost 5 bases and J 1 base, leaving 10 bases between the germline ends. Germline loops: CDR1 DFQATT, CDR2 SNEGSKA (reference sequence). The CDR3 covers 13 residues. Here the CDR3 DNA reads TGCAGTGCTCGAGGACGGGGCACAGATACGCAGTATTTT. Protein sequence: CSARGRGTDTQYF.

The chain is built from TRBV7-2 and TRBJ2-5; 14 positions match TRBD2. The V segment lost 1 base and the J segment 5 bases; nucleotides outside the gene matches: 6. The CDR3 loop spans 17 amino acids. Germline CDR1 reads SGHTA; CDR2 reads FQGNSA. CDR3 in amino acids: CASSLVAGLAGGETQYF. The CDR3 DNA sequence: TGTGCCAGCAGCTTAGTAGCAGGACTAGCGGGGGGTGAGACCCAGTACTTC.

The V gene is TRBV9, the J gene TRBJ1-2; 10 bases map to TRBD1. This CDR3 contains 15 residues. The V gene end was trimmed by 3 bases and the J gene end by 4 bases; junction bases not matched to a gene: 6. The germline gives CDR1 SGDLS, CDR2 YYNGEE. The CDR3 DNA reads as TGTGCCAGCAGCGGTCGGGGACAGGGGCTCTATGGCTACACCTTC. Translation: CASSGRGQGLYGYTF.

This chain joins TRBV5-4 and TRBJ1-5; tentatively, D is TRBD1 (5 bases). There are 14 residues in the CDR3. Germline-derived CDR1 and CDR2 are SGHNT and YYREEE (reference sequence). Trimming took off 3 bases at V and 8 bases at J, with 15 bases between the two ends. CDR3 DNA sequence: TGTGCCAGCAGCTCGGGACCCCAAACGGAGCCCCAGCATTTT. Translated: CASSSGPQTEPQHF.